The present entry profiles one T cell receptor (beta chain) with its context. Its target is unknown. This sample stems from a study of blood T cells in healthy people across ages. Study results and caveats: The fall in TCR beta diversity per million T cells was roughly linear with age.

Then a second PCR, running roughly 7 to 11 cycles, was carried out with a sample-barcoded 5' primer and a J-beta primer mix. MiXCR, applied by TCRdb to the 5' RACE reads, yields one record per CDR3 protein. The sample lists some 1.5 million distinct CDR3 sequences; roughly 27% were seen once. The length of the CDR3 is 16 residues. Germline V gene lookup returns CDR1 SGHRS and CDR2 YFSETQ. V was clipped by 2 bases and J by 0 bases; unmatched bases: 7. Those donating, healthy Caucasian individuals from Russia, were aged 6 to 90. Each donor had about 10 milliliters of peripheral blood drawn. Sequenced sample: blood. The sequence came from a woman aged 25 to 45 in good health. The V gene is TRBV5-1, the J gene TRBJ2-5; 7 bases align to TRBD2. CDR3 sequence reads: CASSFGASGNQETQYF. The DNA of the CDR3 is TGCGCCAGCAGCTTCGGGGCTAGCGGAAACCAAGAGACCCAGTACTTC.